Following are 30 T cell receptor beta chains from one sample sequenced in a study of T cells in localized non-small cell lung cancer (dated by TCRdb to 2020 to 2022). Receptor amplification or capture employed the immunoSEQ multiplex PCR assay. The table was pulled from immuneACCESS by TCRdb, which kept in-frame rearrangements only. Such tables lose some clones; where checked, under half of the loss comes from unresolved V genes, and the rest has no known cause. Present in this sample are fewer than 30,000 clones, about 80% of which were seen just once. The top ten clones comprise about 5.4% of the sample. Sequenced here: peripheral blood mononuclear cells, sampled before any cancer treatment. The receptors shown here come from a man aged 35 to 69 with stage III lung adenocarcinoma.

The chain joins TRBV5-1 to TRBJ2-7; 7 bases are a match to TRBD1. The CDR3 runs 13 residues. From germline, CDR1 is SGHRS and CDR2 YFSETQ. V lost 4 bases to trimming and J lost 6 bases; unmatched junction nucleotides: 7. In DNA form, the CDR3 reads TGCGCCAGCAGCGCACAGGGGATTGCCGAGCAGTACTTC. It translates to CASSAQGIAEQYF.

The CDR3 loop is CSAGLVNEQFF. DNA for the CDR3: TGCAGCGCCGGACTAGTTAATGAGCAGTTCTTC. V usage is TRBV29-1 and J usage is TRBJ2-1, with 7 bases that match TRBD2. Germline V gene sequence: CDR1 SQVTM, CDR2 ANQGSEA. After removal of 7 bases from V and 7 bases from J, the junction contained 4 bases not matched to a gene. This CDR3 comprises 11 residues.

This clone showed up just once. The chain carries TRBV19 and TRBJ2-7; 8 bases fit TRBD2. CDR3 length equals 15 residues. V was pared by 6 bases and J by 2 bases, with 9 bases of the junction left unmatched. Germline CDR1 and CDR2: LNHDA and SQIVND (reference sequence). CDR3 in amino acids: CASSLDGRAAYEQYF. DNA for the CDR3: TGTGCCAGTAGCCTTGACGGGAGGGCAGCCTACGAGCAGTACTTC.

The chain is built from TRBV28 and TRBJ1-2; D is possibly TRBD1 (5 bases). The CDR3 loop spans 13 amino acids. Trimming cost V 6 bases and J 8 bases, with 16 bases left between them. CDR1 MDHEN and CDR2 SYDVKM come from the germline V gene. This CDR3 reads CASRQSGRGGYTF. CDR3 DNA: TGTGCCAGCAGGCAATCAGGGCGGGGAGGCTACACCTTC.

In its sample, this clone was seen once. V gene TRBV7-9 combines with J gene TRBJ2-2, with TRBD2 as a possible D gene (6 bases). Germline V CDR1 and CDR2: SEHNR, FQNEAQ (reference sequence). With 3 bases removed from V and 3 bases from J, the gap between germline ends came to 14 bases. CDR3 size: 16 residues. The CDR3 DNA reads as TGTGCCAGCAGCTTGGAGGGAGCACCTTACACCGGGGAGCTGTTTTTT. This codes for CASSLEGAPYTGELFF.

This clone was observed a handful of times. The rearrangement links TRBV28 to TRBJ2-4; D tentatively reads TRBD1 or TRBD2 (5 bases each). V was cut by 3 bases and J by 1 base, with 7 bases left in between. The length of the CDR3 is 14 residues. Per germline, CDR1 MDHEN and CDR2 SYDVKM. The DNA of the CDR3 is TGTGCCAGCAGTTTCGGGGACGCCAAAAACATTCAGTACTTC. Encoded protein: CASSFGDAKNIQYF.

The rearrangement joins TRBV4-1 to TRBJ1-4, with 9 bases that match TRBD1. After removal of 3 bases from V and 5 bases from J, the junction contained 4 bases not matched to a gene. In germline, CDR1 is MGHRA, CDR2 YSYEKL. This CDR3 has 15 amino acids. CDR3 DNA sequence: TGCGCCAGCAGCCAGACAGGGGGACGAAATGAAAAACTGTTTTTT. This encodes CASSQTGGRNEKLFF.

CDR3 sequence: CAWSGDTSIHQYF. DNA of the CDR3: TGTGCCTGGAGTGGGGACACCTCCATTCATCAGTACTTC. The chain recombines TRBV30 with TRBJ2-7; D is possibly TRBD1 (6 bases). CDR3 length: 13 amino acids. Germline lookup yields CDR1 GTSNPN and CDR2 SVGIG (reference sequence). Trimming removed 1 base at V and 10 bases at J, with 17 bases between.

The chain joins TRBV11-2 to TRBJ2-5; no firm D call. Germline V CDR1 and CDR2: SGHAT, FQNNGV. The V and J ends lost 6 bases and 3 bases respectively, with 14 bases between them. The length of the CDR3 is 14 residues. CDR3 coding DNA: TGTGCCAGCAGTGGGTGGGTACCAAAAGAGACCCAGTACTTC. It translates to CASSGWVPKETQYF.

This clone has a single count. V usage is TRBV5-1 and J usage is TRBJ1-4; TRBD1 aligns across 8 bases. V shed 4 bases, J shed 7 bases, and the junction held 9 bases outside the gene matches. CDR1 and CDR2 from the germline V gene are SGHRS and YFSETQ. This CDR3 contains 15 residues. In nucleotides, the CDR3 is TGCGCCAGCAGCCCAAATTTCGACAGGGGTGAAAAACTGTTTTTT. Translating gives CASSPNFDRGEKLFF.

CDR3 sequence: CASSLGTGWNEQFF. In DNA form, the CDR3 reads TGTGCCAGCAGCTTAGGGACAGGATGGAATGAGCAGTTCTTC. This sequence joins TRBV11-2 and TRBJ2-1; 7 positions agree with TRBD1. Looked up from germline, CDR1 is SGHAT and CDR2 is FQNNGV. The CDR3 is 14 amino acids. V shed 1 base and J 7 bases; nucleotides not matched to a gene: 4.

The chain is built from TRBV27 and TRBJ2-3, with D possibly matching TRBD2 (5 bases). The CDR3 has 12 amino acids. From germline, CDR1 is MNHEY and CDR2 SMNVEV (reference sequence). V was trimmed by 3 bases and J by 5 bases, leaving 6 bases between them. The CDR3 reads CASSFEGDTQYF. In DNA form, the CDR3 reads TGTGCCAGCAGTTTTGAGGGAGATACGCAGTATTTT.

The CDR3 loop is CASSKDQNEAFF. CDR3 DNA sequence: TGCGCCAGCAGCAAGGACCAAAATGAAGCTTTCTTT. This chain connects TRBV5-1 to TRBJ1-1; D not certain. Germline CDR1 and CDR2: SGHRS and YFSETQ. The CDR3 consists of 12 residues. V lost 4 bases, J lost 7 bases, and 11 bases lay in between.

The V call is TRBV30, the J call TRBJ1-6; 7 nucleotides agree with TRBD1. Per the germline V gene, CDR1 is GTSNPN and CDR2 is SVGIG (reference sequence). V was clipped by 3 bases and J by 5 bases; unmatched bases: 4. There are 14 residues in the CDR3. DNA of the CDR3: TGTGCCTGGAGCCGGGACAGTAATAATTCACCCCTCCACTTT. Its translation is CAWSRDSNNSPLHF.

The chain carries TRBV28 and TRBJ2-7; 9 bases match TRBD1. The V segment lost 6 bases and the J segment 3 bases; nucleotides outside the gene matches: 6. Germline V gene lookup returns CDR1 MDHEN and CDR2 SYDVKM. The CDR3 contains 14 residues. The CDR3 region is CASRPTGGVYEQYV. DNA of the CDR3: TGTGCCAGCAGACCTACAGGGGGCGTCTACGAGCAGTACGTC.

This chain joins TRBV19 and TRBJ2-2; a weak D match, TRBD1 (7 bases). Germline lookup yields CDR1 LNHDA and CDR2 SQIVND (reference sequence). The CDR3 is made up of 14 amino acids. Between the trimmed V and J ends, which lost 3 bases and 4 bases, there was a span of 9 bases. CDR3: CASSIRGATGELFF. The CDR3 region has the DNA TGTGCCAGTAGTATCAGGGGGGCCACCGGGGAGCTGTTTTTT.

The chain is built from TRBV27 and TRBJ2-6; no clear D gene. CDR1 MNHEY and CDR2 SMNVEV come from the germline V gene (reference sequence). With 5 bases removed from V and 1 base from J, the gap between germline ends came to 6 bases. The CDR3 runs 14 residues. The CDR3 is CASSGASGANVLTF. CDR3 bases: TGTGCCAGCAGTGGTGCGTCTGGGGCCAACGTCCTGACTTTC. The full variable domain, its missing parts supplied by reference TRBV27 and TRBJ2-6, is EAQVTQNPRYLITVTGKKLTVTCSQNMNHEYMSWYRQDPGLGLRQIYYSMNVEVTDKGDVPEGYKVSRKEKRNFPLILESPSPNQTSLYFCASSGASGANVLTFGAGSRLTVL.

V usage is TRBV6-1 and J usage is TRBJ1-2; D not certain. Germline V gene data show CDR1 as MNHNS and CDR2 as SASEGT. V lost 5 bases and J lost 4, with 11 bases in between. The CDR3 is made up of 13 amino acids. CDR3 nucleotide sequence: TGTGCCAGCAGTACAATTGGCGCCTATGGCTACACCTTC. Translating it yields CASSTIGAYGYTF.

The genes are TRBV5-1 and TRBJ1-2; D uncertain. Deletions cut 0 bases from V and 8 bases from J, with 14 bases between. The length of the CDR3 is 14 residues. CDR1 SGHRS and CDR2 YFSETQ come from the germline V gene. The CDR3 DNA reads as TGCGCCAGCAGCTTGGCCCCGGAATCTCGCGGCTACACCTTC. Amino acids: CASSLAPESRGYTF. Full variable domain (remainder filled in from reference TRBV5-1 and TRBJ1-2): KAGVTQTPRYLIKTRGQQVTLSCSPISGHRSVSWYQQTPGQGLQFLFEYFSETQRNKGNFPGRFSGRQFSNSRSEMNVSTLELGDSALYLCASSLAPESRGYTFGSGTRLTVV.

This chain uses TRBV4-1 with TRBJ2-6, with D tentatively TRBD1 (7 bases). Looked up from germline, CDR1 is MGHRA and CDR2 is YSYEKL. The CDR3 has 20 residues. The V gene lost 0 bases and the J gene lost 0 bases, with 18 bases spanning the gap. CDR3 DNA: TGCGCCAGCAGCCAAGAGGAGGGAAACAGGGGCCTCTCTGGGGCCAACGTCCTGACTTTC. Its protein product is CASSQEEGNRGLSGANVLTF.

In its sample, this clone was seen a few times. The sample has other DNA sequences that encode this CDR3 too. The V gene is TRBV6-5, the J gene TRBJ1-5; tentative D call: TRBD1 (5 bases). CDR3 size: 14 residues. Looked up from germline, CDR1 is MNHEY and CDR2 is SVGAGI. Trimming cost V 6 bases and J 6 bases, with 15 bases left between them. The CDR3: CASSPMGGVQPQHF. CDR3 in DNA: TGTGCCAGCAGCCCCATGGGAGGGGTTCAGCCCCAGCATTTT.

V is TRBV2 and J is TRBJ1-4; D is possibly TRBD1 (5 bases). CDR3 size: 13 residues. Trimming stripped 2 bases from V and 7 bases from J, with 8 bases between. Germline assignment: CDR1 SNHLY and CDR2 FYNNEI. The CDR3 coding sequence is TGTGCCAGCAGTGAACCGGGGGGTGAAAAACTGTTTTTT. This gives the protein CASSEPGGEKLFF.

The V gene is TRBV6-1, the J gene TRBJ2-1; D is possibly TRBD2 (6 bases). The ends were cut back, 11 bases at V and 2 bases at J, with 16 bases in the middle. The CDR3 covers 14 residues. In germline, CDR1 is MNHNS, CDR2 SASEGT. For the CDR3, the DNA is TGTGCCTCTACCCGGGACTTAACCTACAATGAGCAGTTCTTC. Its protein product is CASTRDLTYNEQFF.

The V gene is TRBV6-5, the J gene TRBJ2-2; D not certain. Trimming took 6 bases from V and 9 from J, leaving 11 bases between them. The CDR3 extends over 12 amino acids. Germline CDR1 MNHEY, CDR2 SVGAGI. DNA for the CDR3: TGTGCCAGCAGCCGGTCCGGTAGGGAGCTGTTTTTT. This translates into CASSRSGRELFF.

This chain links TRBV10-3 with TRBJ2-7, with D tentatively TRBD2 (5 bases). There are 13 residues in the CDR3. V lost 6 bases, J lost 0 bases, and 9 bases lay in between. Germline V CDR1 and CDR2: ENHRY, SYGVKD. The CDR3 nucleotides read TGTGCCATCAGAACCGGGATCTCCTACGAGCAGTACTTC. Protein sequence: CAIRTGISYEQYF.

The V gene is TRBV6-4, the J gene TRBJ1-2; the D gene is possibly TRBD1 (6 bases). V lost 2 bases, J lost 5 bases, and 18 bases lay in between. This CDR3 has 16 amino acids. The germline V gene encodes CDR1 MRHNA and CDR2 SNTAGT. CDR3 nucleotides: TGTGCCAGCAGTGACACACCACAGGGCCCCGTATATGGCTACACCTTC. This translates into CASSDTPQGPVYGYTF.

This chain uses TRBV5-6 with TRBJ2-7; 8 bases are a match to TRBD2. V lost 5 bases, J lost 3 bases, and 10 bases stayed unmatched. The CDR3 extends over 15 amino acids. The germline CDR1 and CDR2 sequences are SGHDT and YYEEEE. The CDR3 bases are TGTGCCAGCAGTCTGGTAGCGGGGCCATTCTACGAGCAGTACGTC. This codes for CASSLVAGPFYEQYV.

V usage is TRBV5-5 and J usage is TRBJ2-5; D is ambiguous. V dropped 3 bases and J dropped 5 bases, with 5 bases sitting between them. The germline V gene has CDR1 SGHKS and CDR2 YYEKEE (reference sequence). CDR3 length equals 11 residues. The CDR3 region is CASSSLETQYF. In nucleotides, the CDR3 is TGTGCCAGCAGCTCGTTGGAGACCCAGTACTTC.

The J gene is TRBJ2-3, the V gene TRBV5-1; 16 bases line up with TRBD2. This CDR3 region has 16 residues. V lost 4 bases to trimming and J lost 4 bases; unmatched junction nucleotides: 3. Germline V CDR1 and CDR2: SGHRS, YFSETQ. The CDR3 nucleotides are TGCGCCAGCAGCCCGGGACTAGCGGGGGGGCCAGATACGCAGTATTTT. Its protein is CASSPGLAGGPDTQYF. Variable domain in full (rest from reference TRBV5-1 and TRBJ2-3): KAGVTQTPRYLIKTRGQQVTLSCSPISGHRSVSWYQQTPGQGLQFLFEYFSETQRNKGNFPGRFSGRQFSNSRSEMNVSTLELGDSALYLCASSPGLAGGPDTQYFGPGTRLTVL.

The V call is TRBV5-1, the J call TRBJ2-2; D uncertain. CDR1 and CDR2 (germline): SGHRS, YFSETQ. With 1 base removed from V and 8 bases from J, the gap between germline ends came to 15 bases. The CDR3 runs 15 residues. The CDR3 region has the DNA TGCGCCAGCAGCTTGAAGTCGATGCTTGGTGGGGAGCTGTTTTTT. It translates to CASSLKSMLGGELFF.